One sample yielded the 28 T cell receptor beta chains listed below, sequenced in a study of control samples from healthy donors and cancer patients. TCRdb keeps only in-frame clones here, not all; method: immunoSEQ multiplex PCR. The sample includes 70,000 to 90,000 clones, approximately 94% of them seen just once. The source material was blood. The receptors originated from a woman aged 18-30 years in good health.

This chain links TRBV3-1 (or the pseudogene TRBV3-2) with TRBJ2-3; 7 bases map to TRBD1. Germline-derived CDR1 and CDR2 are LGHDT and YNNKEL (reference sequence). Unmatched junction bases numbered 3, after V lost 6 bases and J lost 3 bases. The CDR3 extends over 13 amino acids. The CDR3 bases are TGTGCCAGCAGGCGACAGGGAACAGATACGCAGTATTTT. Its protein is CASRRQGTDTQYF.

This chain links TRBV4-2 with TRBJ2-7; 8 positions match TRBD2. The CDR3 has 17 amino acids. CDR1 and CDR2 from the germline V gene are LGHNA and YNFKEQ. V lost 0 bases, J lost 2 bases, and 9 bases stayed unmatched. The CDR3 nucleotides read TGTGCCAGCAGCCAAGAGGTGTCTAGCGGGCAACCCTACGAGCAGTACTTC. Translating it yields CASSQEVSSGQPYEQYF.

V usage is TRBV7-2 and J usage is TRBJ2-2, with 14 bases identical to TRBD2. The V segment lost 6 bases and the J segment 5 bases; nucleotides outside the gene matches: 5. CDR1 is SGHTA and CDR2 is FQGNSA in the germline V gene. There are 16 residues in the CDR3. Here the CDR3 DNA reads TGTGCCAGCAGGGGACTAGCGGGAGAATCGACCGGGGAGCTGTTTTTT. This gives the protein CASRGLAGESTGELFF.

CDR3 sequence: CASSLRGPLYEQYF. DNA for the CDR3: TGTGCCAGCAGCCTACGGGGACCCCTTTACGAGCAGTACTTC. This sequence joins TRBV7-8 and TRBJ2-7; D might be TRBD1 or TRBD2, each matching 5 bases. V lost 5 bases to trimming and J lost 4 bases, with 15 bases between them. This CDR3 spans 14 amino acids. Germline assignment: CDR1 SGHVS and CDR2 FQNEAQ.

The CDR3 loop is CASSYAGRETQYF. CDR3 DNA sequence: TGTGCCAGCAGTTACGCAGGGAGAGAGACCCAGTACTTC. V and J are TRBV6-2 or TRBV6-3 and TRBJ2-5; D possibly uses TRBD1 or TRBD2 (5 bases each). V gave up 2 bases and J gave up 4 bases, with 8 bases separating them. In germline, CDR1 is MNHEY, CDR2 SVGEGT. The CDR3 extends over 13 amino acids.

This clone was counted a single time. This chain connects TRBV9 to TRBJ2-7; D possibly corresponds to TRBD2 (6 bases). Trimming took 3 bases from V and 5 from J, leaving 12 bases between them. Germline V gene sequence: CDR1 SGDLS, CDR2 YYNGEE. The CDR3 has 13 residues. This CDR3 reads CASSATSSHEQYF. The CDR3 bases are TGTGCCAGCAGCGCGACTAGTTCCCACGAGCAGTACTTC.

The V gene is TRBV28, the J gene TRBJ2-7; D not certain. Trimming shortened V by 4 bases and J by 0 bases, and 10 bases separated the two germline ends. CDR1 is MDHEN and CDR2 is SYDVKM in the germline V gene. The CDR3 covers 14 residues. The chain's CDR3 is CASSSPFFSYEQYF. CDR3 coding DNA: TGTGCCAGCAGTTCACCGTTCTTCTCCTACGAGCAGTACTTC.

The CDR3 loop is CASSFLGASGANVLTF. In DNA, the CDR3 is TGTGCCAGCAGTTTTCTTGGTGCCTCTGGGGCCAACGTCCTGACTTTC. The chain is built from TRBV27 and TRBJ2-6; D call uncertain. The V end was cut by 3 bases, the J end by 0 bases, with 9 bases between. The CDR3 spans 16 residues. Per the germline V gene, CDR1 is MNHEY and CDR2 is SMNVEV (reference sequence).

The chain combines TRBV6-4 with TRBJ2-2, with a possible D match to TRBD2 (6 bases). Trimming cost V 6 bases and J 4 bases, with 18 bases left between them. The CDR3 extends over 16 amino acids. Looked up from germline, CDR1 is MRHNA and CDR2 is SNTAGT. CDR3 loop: CASSSSGDGTTGELFF. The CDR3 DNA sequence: TGTGCCAGCAGCTCGTCGGGGGATGGGACCACCGGGGAGCTGTTTTTT.

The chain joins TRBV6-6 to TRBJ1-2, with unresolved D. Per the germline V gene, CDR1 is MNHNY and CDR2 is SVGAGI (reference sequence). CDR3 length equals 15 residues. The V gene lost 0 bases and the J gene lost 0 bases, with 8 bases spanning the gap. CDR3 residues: CASSYSSISNYGYTF. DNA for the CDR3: TGTGCCAGCAGTTACTCTTCCATCTCTAACTATGGCTACACCTTC.

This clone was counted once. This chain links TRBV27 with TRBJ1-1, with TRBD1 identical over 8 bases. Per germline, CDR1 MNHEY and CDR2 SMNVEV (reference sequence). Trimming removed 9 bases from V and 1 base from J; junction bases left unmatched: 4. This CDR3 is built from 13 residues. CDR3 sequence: CASHGQGNTEAFF. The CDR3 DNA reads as TGTGCCAGTCACGGACAGGGGAACACTGAAGCTTTCTTT.

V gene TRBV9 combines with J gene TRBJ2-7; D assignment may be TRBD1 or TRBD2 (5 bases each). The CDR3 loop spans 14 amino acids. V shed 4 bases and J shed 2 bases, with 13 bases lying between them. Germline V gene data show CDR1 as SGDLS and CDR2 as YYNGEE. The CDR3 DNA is TGTGCCAGCAGCTCCGGGACGATTCCCTACGAGCAGTACTTC. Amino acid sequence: CASSSGTIPYEQYF.

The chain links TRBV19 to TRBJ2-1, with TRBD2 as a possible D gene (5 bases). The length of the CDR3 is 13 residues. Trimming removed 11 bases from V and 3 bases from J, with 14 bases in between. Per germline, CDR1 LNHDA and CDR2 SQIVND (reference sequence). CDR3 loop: CASRRGLYNEQFF. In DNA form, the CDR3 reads TGTGCCTCCCGGCGAGGGCTCTACAATGAGCAGTTCTTC.

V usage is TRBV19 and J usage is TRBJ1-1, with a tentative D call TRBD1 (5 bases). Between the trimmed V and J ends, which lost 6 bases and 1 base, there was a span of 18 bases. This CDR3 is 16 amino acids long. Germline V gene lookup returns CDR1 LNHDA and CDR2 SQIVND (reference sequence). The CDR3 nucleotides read TGTGCCAGTAGCCCAGGGCTCGGGGAGGGGAACACTGAAGCTTTCTTT. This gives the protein CASSPGLGEGNTEAFF.

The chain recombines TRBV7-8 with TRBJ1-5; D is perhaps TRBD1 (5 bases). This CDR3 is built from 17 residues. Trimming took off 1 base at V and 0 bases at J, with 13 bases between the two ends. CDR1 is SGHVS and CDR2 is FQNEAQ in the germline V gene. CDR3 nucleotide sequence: TGTGCCAGCAGCTTAGTACGGGGGACTCTTAGCAATCAGCCCCAGCATTTT. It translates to CASSLVRGTLSNQPQHF. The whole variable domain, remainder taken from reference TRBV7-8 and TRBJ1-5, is GAGVSQSPRYKVAKRGQDVALRCDPISGHVSLFWYQQALGQGPEFLTYFQNEAQLDKSGLPSDRFFAERPEGSVSTLKIQRTQQEDSAVYLCASSLVRGTLSNQPQHFGDGTRLSIL.

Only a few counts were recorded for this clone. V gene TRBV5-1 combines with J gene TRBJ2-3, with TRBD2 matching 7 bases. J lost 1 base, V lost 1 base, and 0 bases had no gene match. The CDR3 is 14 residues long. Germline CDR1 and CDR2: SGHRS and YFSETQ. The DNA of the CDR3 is TGCGCCAGCAGCTTGACTAGCGGCACAGATACGCAGTATTTT. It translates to CASSLTSGTDTQYF.

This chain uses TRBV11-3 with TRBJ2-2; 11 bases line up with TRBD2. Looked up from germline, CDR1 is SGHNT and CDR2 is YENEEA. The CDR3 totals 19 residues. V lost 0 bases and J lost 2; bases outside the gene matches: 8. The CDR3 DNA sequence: TGTGCCAGCAGCTTAGAGAAGGGACTAGCGGAGAGAAACACCGGGGAGCTGTTTTTT. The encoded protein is CASSLEKGLAERNTGELFF.

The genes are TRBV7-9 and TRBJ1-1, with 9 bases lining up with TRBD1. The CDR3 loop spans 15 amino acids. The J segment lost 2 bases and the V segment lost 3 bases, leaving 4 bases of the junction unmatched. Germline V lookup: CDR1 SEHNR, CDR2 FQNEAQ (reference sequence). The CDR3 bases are TGTGCCAGCAGCTTCTCGACAGGGGGAAACACTGAAGCTTTCTTT. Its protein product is CASSFSTGGNTEAFF.

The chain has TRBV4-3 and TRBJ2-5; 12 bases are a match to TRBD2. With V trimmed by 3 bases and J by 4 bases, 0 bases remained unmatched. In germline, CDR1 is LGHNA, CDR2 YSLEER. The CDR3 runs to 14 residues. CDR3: CASSQTSGRETQYF. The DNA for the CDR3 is TGCGCCAGCAGCCAGACTAGCGGGAGAGAGACCCAGTACTTC.

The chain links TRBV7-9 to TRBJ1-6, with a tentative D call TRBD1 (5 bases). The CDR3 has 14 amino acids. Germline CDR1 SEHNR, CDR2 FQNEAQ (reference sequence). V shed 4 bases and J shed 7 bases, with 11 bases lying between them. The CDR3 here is CASSSTVPNSPLHF. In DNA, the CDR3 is TGTGCCAGCAGCTCGACAGTACCGAATTCACCCCTCCACTTT. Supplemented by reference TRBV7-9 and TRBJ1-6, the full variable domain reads DTGVSQNPRHKITKRGQNVTFRCDPISEHNRLYWYRQTLGQGPEFLTYFQNEAQLEKSRLLSDRFSAERPKGSFSTLEIQRTEQGDSAMYLCASSSTVPNSPLHFGNGTRLTVT.

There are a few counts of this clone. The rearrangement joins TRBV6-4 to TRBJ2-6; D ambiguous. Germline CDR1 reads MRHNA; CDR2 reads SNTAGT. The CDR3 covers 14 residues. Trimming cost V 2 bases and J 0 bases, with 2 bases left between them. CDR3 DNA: TGTGCCAGCAGTGACAACTCTGGGGCCAACGTCCTGACTTTC. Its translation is CASSDNSGANVLTF.

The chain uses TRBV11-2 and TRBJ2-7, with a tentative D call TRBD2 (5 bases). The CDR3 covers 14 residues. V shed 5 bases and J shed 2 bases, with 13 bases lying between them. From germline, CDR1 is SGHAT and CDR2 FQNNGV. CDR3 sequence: CASSPRLAAYEQYF. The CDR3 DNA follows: TGTGCCAGCAGCCCACGGCTAGCAGCCTACGAGCAGTACTTC.

The CDR3 region has the DNA TGTGCCAGCAGTCTCGCCGGGAGAAACTATGGCTACACCTTC. Its translation: CASSLAGRNYGYTF. The chain uses TRBV27 and TRBJ1-2, with D unclear. The CDR3 spans 14 residues. CDR1 MNHEY and CDR2 SMNVEV come from the germline V gene (reference sequence). V gave up 5 bases and J gave up 2 bases, with 12 bases separating them.

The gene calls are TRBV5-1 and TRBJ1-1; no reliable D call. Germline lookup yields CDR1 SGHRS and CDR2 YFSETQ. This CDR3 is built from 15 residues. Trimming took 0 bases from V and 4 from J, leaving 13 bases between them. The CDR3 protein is CASSLGPGMGTEAFF. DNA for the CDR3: TGCGCCAGCAGCTTGGGCCCGGGAATGGGCACTGAAGCTTTCTTT.

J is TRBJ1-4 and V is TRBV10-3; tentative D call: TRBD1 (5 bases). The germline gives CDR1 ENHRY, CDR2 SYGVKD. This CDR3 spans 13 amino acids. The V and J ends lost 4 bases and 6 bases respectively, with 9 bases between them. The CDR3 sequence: CAISAGGHEKLFF. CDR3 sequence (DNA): TGTGCCATCAGTGCGGGGGGTCATGAAAAACTGTTTTTT.

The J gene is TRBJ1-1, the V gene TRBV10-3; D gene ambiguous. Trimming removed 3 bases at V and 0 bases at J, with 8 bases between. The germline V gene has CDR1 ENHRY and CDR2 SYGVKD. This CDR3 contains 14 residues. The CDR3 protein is CAISDGNMNTEAFF. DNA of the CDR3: TGTGCCATCAGTGACGGTAACATGAACACTGAAGCTTTCTTT.

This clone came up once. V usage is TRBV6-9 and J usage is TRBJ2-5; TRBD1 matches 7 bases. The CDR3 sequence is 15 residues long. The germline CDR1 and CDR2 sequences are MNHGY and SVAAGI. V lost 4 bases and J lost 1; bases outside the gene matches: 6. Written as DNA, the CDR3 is TGTGCCAGCAGTTCCCAGGGGGTGCCCCAAGAGACCCAGTACTTC. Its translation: CASSSQGVPQETQYF.

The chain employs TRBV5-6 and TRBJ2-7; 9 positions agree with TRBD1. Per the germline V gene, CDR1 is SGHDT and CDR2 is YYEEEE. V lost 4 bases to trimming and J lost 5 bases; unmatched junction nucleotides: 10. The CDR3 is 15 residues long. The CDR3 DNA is TGTGCCAGCAGCCCGGAGGGACAGGGATCTCACGAGCAGTACTTC. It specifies CASSPEGQGSHEQYF. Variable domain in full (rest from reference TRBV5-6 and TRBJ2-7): DAGVTQSPTHLIKTRGQQVTLRCSPKSGHDTVSWYQQALGQGPQFIFQYYEEEERQRGNFPDRFSGHQFPNYSSELNVNALLLGDSALYLCASSPEGQGSHEQYFGPGTRLTVT.